This TCR beta chain is from a study of cytomegalovirus exposure and HLA in healthy donors. Points from the study as a whole: A later analysis found common viral pathogens apparently linked to several of the most significant clusters. It was approximately 150 TCR beta chains that were listed as cytomegalovirus-associated. It was confirmed in vitro that a few of the CMV-associated chains were specific for CMV antigens. Accurate predictions that matched the HLA-A and HLA-B alleles of most subjects were reportedly made from TCR beta sequences.

PCR employed 60 Vbeta and 13 Jbeta primers. Here immunoSEQ multiplex PCR was the method, and the copy in TCRdb shows in-frame clones only, minus some. Here the sample spans more than 110,000 clones, around a tenth being singletons. The V and J ends lost 0 bases and 1 base respectively, with 6 bases between them. The CDR3 runs 15 residues. Germline-derived CDR1 and CDR2 are MNHNS and SASEGT. On this clone: What it binds is unknown.

The sample was PBMCs. The genes are TRBV6-1 and TRBJ2-2, with unresolved D. The receptor comes from a man between 45 and 60 years old in good health and CMV-seronegative. CDR3 residues: CASSEAGENTGELFF. The CDR3 DNA is TGTGCCAGCAGTGAAGCCGGTGAGAACACCGGGGAGCTGTTTTTT.